One and the same sample provided the 26 T cell receptor beta chains below, sequenced in a study of identical twins. TCRdb called the 5' RACE reads again in MiXCR, with one record for every CDR3 protein. Among 700,000 or so distinct CDR3 sequences listed, less than 25% were seen once. These same records also appear under a second study, on T cells expressing NK-cell markers.

The material sequenced was PBMCs. These TCRs come from a young woman in good health.

This clonotype was detected only a few times. The rearrangement uses TRBV5-1 and TRBJ1-1; 10 bases line up with TRBD1. With 5 bases clipped from V and 1 base from J, the junction kept 2 bases outside the gene matches. This CDR3 contains 14 residues. From germline, CDR1 is SGHRS and CDR2 YFSETQ. This CDR3 reads CASRGQGTNTEAFF. The CDR3 DNA is TGCGCCAGCAGGGGACAGGGGACGAACACTGAAGCTTTCTTT.

The V call is TRBV20-1, the J call TRBJ2-1; TRBD1 agrees at 12 bases. J lost 9 bases, V lost 6 bases, and 6 bases had no gene match. Germline CDR1 is DFQATT and CDR2 is SNEGSKA (reference sequence). CDR3 length: 13 residues. DNA for the CDR3: TGCAGTGCCCGGGACAGGGGGCGCGTTGAGCAGTTCTTC. Amino acids: CSARDRGRVEQFF.

The chain employs TRBV20-1 and TRBJ1-5; tentative D call: TRBD1 (6 bases). V lost 4 bases and J lost 2, with 12 bases in between. Germline lookup yields CDR1 DFQATT and CDR2 SNEGSKA (reference sequence). The CDR3 has 14 amino acids. The CDR3 DNA is TGCAGTGCTATGCTGACAGGTGGCAATCAGCCCCAGCATTTT. This translates into CSAMLTGGNQPQHF.

The chain carries TRBV12-3 or TRBV12-4 and TRBJ2-6; D perhaps matches TRBD1 (6 bases). V lost 6 bases and J 0 bases, leaving 12 bases between the germline ends. The CDR3 runs 16 residues. CDR3 DNA sequence: TGTGCCAGCAGCCCCTACAGGGTCTCTGGGGCCAACGTCCTGACTTTC. Translated: CASSPYRVSGANVLTF.

The chain uses TRBV12-3 or TRBV12-4 and TRBJ2-1, with 8 positions matching TRBD1. The CDR3 extends over 15 amino acids. V lost 5 bases to trimming and J lost 2 bases; unmatched junction nucleotides: 5. CDR3 DNA sequence: TGTGCCAGCAGTCCAGGGGGCATTACCTACAATGAGCAGTTCTTC. Translation gives CASSPGGITYNEQFF.

This clonotype was seen at least ten times. The CDR3 sequence is CASSQEITSSGANVLTF. The CDR3 nucleotides read TGCGCCAGCAGCCAAGAAATTACCTCCTCTGGGGCCAACGTCCTGACTTTC. The V gene is TRBV4-3, the J gene TRBJ2-6, with D hard to call. The CDR3 has 17 amino acids. Germline loops: CDR1 LGHNA, CDR2 YSLEER. Trimming left V 0 bases short and J 0 bases short, with 9 bases between.

This rearrangement joins TRBV5-4 to TRBJ1-6; D ambiguous. With 4 bases removed from V and 0 bases from J, the gap between germline ends came to 11 bases. This CDR3 is built from 16 residues. Germline CDR1 reads SGHNT; CDR2 reads YYREEE (reference sequence). CDR3 nucleotides: TGTGCCAGCAGCCCGCCTACAAGCTCCTATAATTCACCCCTCCACTTT. Translated, it gives CASSPPTSSYNSPLHF.

The gene calls are TRBV7-2 and TRBJ2-2; 16 bases align to TRBD2. Germline trimming cut 4 bases from V and 5 bases from J; bases unmatched to any gene: 4. CDR3 length: 17 residues. Per the germline V gene, CDR1 is SGHTA and CDR2 is FQGNSA. The CDR3 DNA reads as TGTGCCAGCAGCTCGGGACTAGCGGGAGGGCGAACCGGGGAGCTGTTTTTT. Its protein is CASSSGLAGGRTGELFF.

The chain combines TRBV19 with TRBJ2-2, with D hard to call. From germline, CDR1 is LNHDA and CDR2 SQIVND (reference sequence). CDR3 length: 15 residues. Trimming pared 3 bases from V and 5 bases from J, leaving 13 bases between. CDR3 sequence reads: CASSILPSVTGELFF. CDR3 nucleotides: TGTGCCAGTAGTATCCTTCCCAGTGTGACCGGGGAGCTGTTTTTT.

The CDR3 bases are TGCGCCAGCAGCTTGGGACGGACAGGCCACAATGAGCAGTTCTTC. This codes for CASSLGRTGHNEQFF. This chain connects TRBV5-1 to TRBJ2-1; 7 bases match TRBD1. The trim removed 0 bases at V and 5 bases at J, leaving 5 bases unmatched. CDR1 and CDR2 from the germline V gene are SGHRS and YFSETQ. The CDR3 has 15 residues.

The genes are TRBV25-1 and TRBJ2-1, with D possibly being TRBD1 (5 bases). V lost 6 bases, J lost 8 bases, and 11 bases lay in between. Germline loops: CDR1 MGHDK, CDR2 SYGVNS. This CDR3 is built from 12 residues. The CDR3 nucleotides read TGTGCCAGCAGCGACGCCAGGGATGAGCAGTTCTTC. As protein: CASSDARDEQFF.

This clonotype was observed a few times. V is TRBV7-6 and J is TRBJ2-7; D remains unclear. The germline gives CDR1 SGHVS, CDR2 FNYEAQ. The CDR3 spans 14 residues. The V and J ends lost 4 bases and 0 bases respectively, with 10 bases between them. The CDR3 nucleotides read TGTGCCAGCAGCTCGACTCCGAGCTCCTACGAGCAGTACTTC. It codes for CASSSTPSSYEQYF.

The J gene is TRBJ2-5, the V gene TRBV10-3, with D possibly TRBD1 on 6 matching bases. The germline V gene encodes CDR1 ENHRY and CDR2 SYGVKD. The V and J ends lost 9 bases and 1 base respectively, with 9 bases between them. The CDR3 loop spans 12 amino acids. The CDR3 sequence: CAIGQPQETQYF. CDR3 in DNA: TGTGCCATTGGACAGCCCCAAGAGACCCAGTACTTC.

This clonotype was counted many times. The chain has TRBV20-1 and TRBJ2-1, with a tentative D call TRBD1 (5 bases). This CDR3 contains 12 residues. Trimming stripped 5 bases from V and 8 bases from J, with 13 bases between. Germline V gene data show CDR1 as DFQATT and CDR2 as SNEGSKA (reference sequence). The CDR3 region has the DNA TGCAGTGCTGTACCAGGGCCCGATGAGCAGTTCTTC. Its protein is CSAVPGPDEQFF.

The chain recombines TRBV15 with TRBJ2-7; TRBD2 aligns across 7 bases. CDR1 and CDR2 (germline): LNHNV, YYDKDF (reference sequence). The CDR3 is made up of 13 amino acids. The V gene end was trimmed by 7 bases and the J gene end by 1 base; junction bases not matched to a gene: 4. The CDR3 is CATKAGGSYEQYF. DNA for the CDR3: TGTGCCACCAAAGCCGGGGGGTCCTACGAGCAGTACTTC.

This clonotype came up many times. The chain is built from TRBV2 and TRBJ1-2; D uncertain. CDR3 length: 11 amino acids. Germline V gene lookup returns CDR1 SNHLY and CDR2 FYNNEI. V shed 1 base and J shed 7 bases, with 4 bases lying between them. The CDR3 spells CASSEVGGYTF. The CDR3 DNA sequence: TGTGCCAGCAGTGAAGTTGGTGGCTACACCTTC.

The chain links TRBV6-1 to TRBJ2-1; weak D call: TRBD2 (6 bases). Germline values: CDR1 MNHNS, CDR2 SASEGT. CDR3 size: 15 residues. Trimming left V 4 bases short and J 5 bases short, with 15 bases between. The CDR3 DNA reads as TGTGCCAGCAGTGGGGGCGGGGCAGCCGACAATGAGCAGTTCTTC. This sequence encodes CASSGGGAADNEQFF.

This clonotype was detected only a few times. This chain uses TRBV6-1 with TRBJ2-1; weak D call: TRBD2 (6 bases). Trimming removed 8 bases from V and 3 bases from J, with 11 bases in between. This CDR3 contains 13 residues. Germline CDR1 reads MNHNS; CDR2 reads SASEGT. DNA for the CDR3: TGTGCCAGCCAGTGGGGGGACTACAATGAGCAGTTCTTC. It encodes CASQWGDYNEQFF.

The chain employs TRBV9 and TRBJ2-3; D may be TRBD2 (6 bases). The CDR3 has 14 residues. V was trimmed by 3 bases and J by 5 bases, leaving 13 bases between them. The germline gives CDR1 SGDLS, CDR2 YYNGEE. The chain's CDR3 is CASSGLGEEDTQYF. Written as DNA, the CDR3 is TGTGCCAGCAGCGGACTAGGGGAAGAAGATACGCAGTATTTT.

The table lists this clonotype with many counts. The V gene is TRBV29-1, the J gene TRBJ1-2; tentatively, D is TRBD1 (6 bases). The CDR3 runs 12 residues. Trimming cost V 5 bases and J 8 bases, with 15 bases left between them. CDR1 and CDR2 from the germline V gene are SQVTM and ANQGSEA. CDR3 DNA: TGCAGCGTTACAGGGTTCTTTGAAGGCTACACCTTC. Its translation: CSVTGFFEGYTF.

In this sample, this clonotype turned up a few times. The V call is TRBV10-3, the J call TRBJ2-1, with 8 bases fitting TRBD1. CDR1 and CDR2 (germline): ENHRY, SYGVKD. The CDR3 has 17 amino acids. V shed 4 bases and J 8 bases; nucleotides not matched to a gene: 16. The CDR3 spells CAISAPQPLDRVHEQFF. CDR3 in DNA: TGTGCCATCAGTGCCCCACAGCCTCTGGACAGGGTACATGAGCAGTTCTTC.

The chain recombines TRBV27 with TRBJ2-3; D remains ambiguous. The V end lost 4 bases, the J end lost 7 bases, and 6 bases lay between the germline ends. This CDR3 region has 11 residues. The germline V gene encodes CDR1 MNHEY and CDR2 SMNVEV (reference sequence). The CDR3 coding sequence is TGTGCCAGCAGTTATGGGAATACGCAGTATTTT. This translates into CASSYGNTQYF.

The chain carries TRBV5-1 and TRBJ2-4, with D perhaps given as TRBD1 or TRBD2 (5 bases each). V was clipped by 7 bases and J by 0 bases, with 11 bases between them. Germline V gives CDR1 SGHRS, CDR2 YFSETQ. The length of the CDR3 is 14 residues. As DNA, the CDR3 is TGCGCCAGCGGGGACGGACTAGCCAAAAACATTCAGTACTTC. Translation: CASGDGLAKNIQYF.

In its sample, this clonotype was seen a few times. The CDR3 DNA reads as TGCGCCAGCAGCTGCCAACCTACAGGATGCAATCAGCCCCAGCATTTT. It translates to CASSCQPTGCNQPQHF. The rearrangement joins TRBV10-1 to TRBJ1-5; a possible D gene is TRBD1 (5 bases). The V gene lost 6 bases and the J gene lost 2 bases, with 17 bases spanning the gap. The CDR3 is 16 residues long. The germline CDR1 and CDR2 sequences are WNHNN and SYGVQD (reference sequence).

The DNA for the CDR3 is TGCGCCAGCAGCTTGGGAGGGCCTGCTAACTATGGCTACACCTTC. This gives the protein CASSLGGPANYGYTF. This rearrangement joins TRBV5-1 to TRBJ1-2, with D uncertain. Per the germline V gene, CDR1 is SGHRS and CDR2 is YFSETQ. CDR3 length: 15 residues. V shed 0 bases and J shed 0 bases, with 9 bases lying between them.

This clonotype has a handful of counts. The rearrangement joins TRBV4-3 to TRBJ1-1; 10 positions agree with TRBD1. Germline trimming cut 6 bases from V and 4 bases from J; bases unmatched to any gene: 8. From germline, CDR1 is LGHNA and CDR2 YSLEER. This CDR3 comprises 15 residues. CDR3 bases: TGCGCCAGCAGTCCGACGGACAGGGGGGGCACTGAAGCTTTCTTT. Protein sequence: CASSPTDRGGTEAFF.